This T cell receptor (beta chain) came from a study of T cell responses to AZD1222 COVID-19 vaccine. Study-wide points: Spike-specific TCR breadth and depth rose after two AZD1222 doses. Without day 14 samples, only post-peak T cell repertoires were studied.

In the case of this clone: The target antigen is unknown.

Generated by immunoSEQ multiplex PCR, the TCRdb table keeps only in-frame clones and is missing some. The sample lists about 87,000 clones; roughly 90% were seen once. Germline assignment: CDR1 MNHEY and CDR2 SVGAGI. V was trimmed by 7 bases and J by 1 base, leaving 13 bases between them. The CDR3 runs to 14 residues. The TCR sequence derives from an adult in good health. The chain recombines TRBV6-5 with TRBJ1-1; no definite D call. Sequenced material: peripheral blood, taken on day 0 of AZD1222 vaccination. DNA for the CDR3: TGTGCCAGCACGGAGGGCAGATCGAACACTGAAGCTTTCTTT. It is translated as CASTEGRSNTEAFF.